This paragraph reports one T cell receptor (beta chain). Its matching antigen is unknown. The repertoire was sequenced with immunoSEQ multiplex PCR; TCRdb's copy has only in-frame clones and lacks some. The repertoire includes about 12,000 clones, under 75% of them detected once, and around a tenth sits in the top ten. This entry comes from a study of somatic mutations in cytotoxic T cells in rheumatoid arthritis. Study details: Flow sorting yielded some V beta antibody-stained T-cell populations at nearly 100% purity, among them V beta1+ cells sequenced for TCRB.

Notes on the study in general: The largest CD8+ clone made up over 20% of CD8+ cells in about an eighth of the 65 patients.

The CDR3 covers 15 residues. V dropped 3 bases and J dropped 2 bases, with 16 bases sitting between them. Germline values: CDR1 GTSNPN, CDR2 SVGIG (reference sequence). This receptor was identified in a woman aged 40 to 50 in good health. The sample was CD8+ T cells sorted from blood. V is TRBV30 and J is TRBJ1-2; perhaps TRBD1 as D (6 bases). The CDR3 loop reads CAWREGQSLNYGYTF. CDR3 bases: TGTGCCTGGAGAGAAGGACAGTCTTTAAACTATGGCTACACCTTC.